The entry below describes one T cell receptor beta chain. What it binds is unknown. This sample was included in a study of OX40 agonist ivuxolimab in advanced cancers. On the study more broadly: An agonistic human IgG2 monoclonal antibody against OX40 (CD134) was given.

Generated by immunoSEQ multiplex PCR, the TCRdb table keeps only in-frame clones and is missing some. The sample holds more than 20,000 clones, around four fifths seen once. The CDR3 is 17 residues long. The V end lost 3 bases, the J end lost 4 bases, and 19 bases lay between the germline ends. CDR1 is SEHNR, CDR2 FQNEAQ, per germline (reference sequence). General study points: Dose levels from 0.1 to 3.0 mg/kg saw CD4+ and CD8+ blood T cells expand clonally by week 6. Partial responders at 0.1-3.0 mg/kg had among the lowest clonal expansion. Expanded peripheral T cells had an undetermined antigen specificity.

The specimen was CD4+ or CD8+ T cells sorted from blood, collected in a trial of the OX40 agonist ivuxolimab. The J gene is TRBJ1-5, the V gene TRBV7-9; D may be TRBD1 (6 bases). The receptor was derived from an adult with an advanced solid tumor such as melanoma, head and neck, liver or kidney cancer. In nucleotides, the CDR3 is TGTGCCAGCAGCTTGGGGGGGGCTAGGGATTTGAATCAGCCCCAGCATTTT. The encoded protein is CASSLGGARDLNQPQHF.